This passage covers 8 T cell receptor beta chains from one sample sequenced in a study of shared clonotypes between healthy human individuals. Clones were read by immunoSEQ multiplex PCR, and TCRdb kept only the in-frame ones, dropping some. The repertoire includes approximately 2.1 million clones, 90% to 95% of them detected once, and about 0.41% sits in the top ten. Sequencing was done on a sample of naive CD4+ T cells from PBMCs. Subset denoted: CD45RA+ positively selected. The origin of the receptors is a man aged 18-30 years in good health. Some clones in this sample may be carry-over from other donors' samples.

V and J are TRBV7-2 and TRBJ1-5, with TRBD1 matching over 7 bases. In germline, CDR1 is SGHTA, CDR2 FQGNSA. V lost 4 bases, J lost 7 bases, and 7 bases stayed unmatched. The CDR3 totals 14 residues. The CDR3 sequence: CASSSYRGGQPQHF. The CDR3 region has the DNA TGTGCCAGCAGCTCCTACAGGGGTGGGCAGCCCCAGCATTTT.

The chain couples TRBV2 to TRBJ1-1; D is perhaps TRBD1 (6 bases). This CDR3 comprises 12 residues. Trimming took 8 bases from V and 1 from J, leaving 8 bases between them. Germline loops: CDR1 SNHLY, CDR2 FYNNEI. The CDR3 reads CASHRENTEAFF. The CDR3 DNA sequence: TGTGCCAGCCACAGGGAGAACACTGAAGCTTTCTTT.

The CDR3 here is CASSVQGSLNTEAFF. The CDR3 coding sequence is TGTGCCAGCAGCGTACAAGGCAGCTTGAACACTGAAGCTTTCTTT. The rearrangement uses TRBV9 and TRBJ1-1; D is undetermined. The V gene's germline CDR1 is SGDLS and CDR2 YYNGEE. Deletions cut 1 base from V and 0 bases from J, with 10 bases between. This CDR3 is built from 15 residues.

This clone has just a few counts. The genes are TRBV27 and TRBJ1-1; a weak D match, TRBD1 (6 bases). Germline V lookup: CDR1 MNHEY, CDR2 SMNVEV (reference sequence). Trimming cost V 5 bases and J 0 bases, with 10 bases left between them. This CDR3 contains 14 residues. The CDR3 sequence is CASSMDRMNTEAFF. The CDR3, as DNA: TGTGCCAGCAGTATGGACAGAATGAACACTGAAGCTTTCTTT.

CDR3 residues: CASTSSKGSSYEQYF. The CDR3 DNA follows: TGTGCCAGCACCTCCTCGAAGGGATCTTCCTACGAGCAGTACTTC. V usage is TRBV28 and J usage is TRBJ2-7; D ambiguous. This CDR3 is built from 15 residues. Germline V lookup: CDR1 MDHEN, CDR2 SYDVKM. The V and J ends lost 7 bases and 1 base respectively, with 17 bases between them.

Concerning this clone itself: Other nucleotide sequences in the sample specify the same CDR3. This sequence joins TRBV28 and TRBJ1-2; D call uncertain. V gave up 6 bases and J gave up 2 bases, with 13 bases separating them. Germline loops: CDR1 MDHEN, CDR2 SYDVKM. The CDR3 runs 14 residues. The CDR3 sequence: CASRPPGRNYGYTF. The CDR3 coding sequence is TGTGCCAGCAGACCCCCTGGGAGGAACTATGGCTACACCTTC.

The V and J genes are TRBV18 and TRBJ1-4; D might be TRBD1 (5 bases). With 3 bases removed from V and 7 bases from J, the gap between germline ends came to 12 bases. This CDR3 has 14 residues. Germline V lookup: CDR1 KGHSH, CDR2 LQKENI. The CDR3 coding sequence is TGTGCCAGCTCACCGGGGGAGTTTAGTGAAAAACTGTTTTTT. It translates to CASSPGEFSEKLFF. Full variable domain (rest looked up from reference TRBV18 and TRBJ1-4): NAGVMQNPRHLVRRRGQEARLRCSPMKGHSHVYWYRQLPEEGLKFMVYLQKENIIDESGMPKERFSAEFPKEGPSILRIQQVVRGDSAAYFCASSPGEFSEKLFFGSGTQLSVL.

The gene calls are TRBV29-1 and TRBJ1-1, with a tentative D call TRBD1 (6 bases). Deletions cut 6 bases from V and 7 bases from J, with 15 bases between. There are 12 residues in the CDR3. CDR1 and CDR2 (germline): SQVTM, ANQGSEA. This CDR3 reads CSVKATGFEAFF. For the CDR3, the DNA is TGCAGCGTCAAGGCTACAGGGTTTGAAGCTTTCTTT.